These 28 T cell receptor beta chains share one sample of origin, sequenced in a study of blood T cell repertoires in COVID-19. Measured with immunoSEQ multiplex PCR; TCRdb has only the in-frame clones, and not every one. This table holds about 150,000 clones, nearly 80% found once. The source material was peripheral blood. These TCRs come from a man older than 75 with acute or convalescent COVID-19.

This clone was recorded only once. J is TRBJ2-6 and V is TRBV6-2 or TRBV6-3; 10 bases agree with TRBD1. CDR3 length: 17 amino acids. J lost 1 base, V lost 6 bases, and 6 bases had no gene match. CDR1 MNHEY and CDR2 SVGEGT come from the germline V gene. Here the CDR3 reads CASSPGTGVSGANVLTF. The CDR3 nucleotides read TGTGCCAGCAGCCCCGGGACAGGGGTATCTGGGGCCAACGTCCTGACTTTC.

The chain uses TRBV6-5 and TRBJ2-7; maybe TRBD2 (6 bases). Germline V lookup: CDR1 MNHEY, CDR2 SVGAGI. V dropped 2 bases and J dropped 7 bases, with 21 bases sitting between them. The CDR3 has 16 residues. CDR3 sequence reads: CASSYAAGALGREQYF. The CDR3 region has the DNA TGTGCCAGCAGTTACGCCGCCGGGGCCCTAGGGAGGGAGCAGTACTTC.

The chain uses TRBV7-8 and TRBJ2-5; a weak D match, TRBD1 (5 bases). The CDR3 spans 15 residues. The V end lost 2 bases, the J end lost 2 bases, and 12 bases lay between the germline ends. Germline V CDR1 and CDR2: SGHVS, FQNEAQ. Here the CDR3 reads CASSLRQTLQETQYF. The CDR3 region has the DNA TGTGCCAGCAGCTTAAGACAGACCCTACAAGAGACCCAGTACTTC. The whole variable domain, filled in from reference TRBV7-8 and TRBJ2-5, reads GAGVSQSPRYKVAKRGQDVALRCDPISGHVSLFWYQQALGQGPEFLTYFQNEAQLDKSGLPSDRFFAERPEGSVSTLKIQRTQQEDSAVYLCASSLRQTLQETQYFGPGTRLLVL.

V and J are TRBV4-1 and TRBJ1-2; D uncertain. The CDR3 spans 15 residues. The germline CDR1 and CDR2 sequences are MGHRA and YSYEKL. Trimming took off 4 bases at V and 8 bases at J, with 20 bases between the two ends. The CDR3 loop is CASSPPGWSGDGYTF. DNA of the CDR3: TGCGCCAGCAGCCCACCCGGGTGGAGTGGTGACGGCTACACCTTC.

The V and J genes are TRBV19 and TRBJ2-7; D not resolved. The V end was cut by 5 bases, the J end by 0 bases, with 14 bases between. Germline V CDR1 and CDR2: LNHDA, SQIVND (reference sequence). The CDR3 is 15 residues long. The CDR3 spells CASSFRHGYSYEQYF. The DNA for the CDR3 is TGTGCCAGTAGTTTCCGACACGGTTACTCCTACGAGCAGTACTTC.

The genes are TRBV28 and TRBJ2-7; possible D gene TRBD1, 6 bases. There are 13 residues in the CDR3. Trimming removed 4 bases from V and 4 bases from J, with 11 bases in between. Germline V gene data show CDR1 as MDHEN and CDR2 as SYDVKM. CDR3 amino acids: CASSWAQGYEQYV. CDR3 DNA sequence: TGTGCCAGCAGTTGGGCACAGGGATACGAGCAGTACGTC.

The CDR3 here is CASSLWGQGALNEKLFF. The CDR3 DNA reads as TGTGCCAGCAGCTTATGGGGACAGGGGGCTCTTAATGAAAAACTGTTTTTT. The chain carries TRBV7-6 and TRBJ1-4; 12 bases match TRBD1. CDR1 and CDR2 (germline): SGHVS, FNYEAQ. This CDR3 comprises 17 residues. The junction had 5 bases not matched to a gene; V was cut back by 2 bases and J by 4 bases.

The gene calls are TRBV28 and TRBJ1-2; D uncertain. From germline, CDR1 is MDHEN and CDR2 SYDVKM. The CDR3 has 11 amino acids. Trimming removed 6 bases at V and 4 bases at J, with 6 bases between. The CDR3 loop reads CASSQAYGYTF. Written as DNA, the CDR3 is TGTGCCAGCAGCCAGGCCTATGGCTACACCTTC.

The chain employs TRBV5-1 and TRBJ1-4; D unclear. Germline CDR1 reads SGHRS; CDR2 reads YFSETQ. This CDR3 is built from 14 residues. The V end was cut by 3 bases, the J end by 8 bases, with 14 bases between. The CDR3 bases are TGCGCCAGCAGCTGGTCAGTGGGAGAGGAAAAACTGTTTTTT. This translates into CASSWSVGEEKLFF.

This clone has more than one count but fewer than ten. The chain recombines TRBV11-2 with TRBJ2-7; TRBD2 matches 12 bases. This CDR3 contains 18 residues. V lost 5 bases to trimming and J lost 4 bases; unmatched junction nucleotides: 15. The V gene's germline CDR1 is SGHAT and CDR2 FQNNGV. The CDR3, as DNA: TGTGCCAGCAGCGTTCTAGCGGGGGGGCTGTTGAGTTCGTACGAGCAGTACTTC. Protein sequence: CASSVLAGGLLSSYEQYF. Variable domain in full (rest from reference TRBV11-2 and TRBJ2-7): EAGVAQSPRYKIIEKRQSVAFWCNPISGHATLYWYQQILGQGPKLLIQFQNNGVVDDSQLPKDRFSAERLKGVDSTLKIQPAKLEDSAVYLCASSVLAGGLLSSYEQYFGPGTRLTVT.

This clone was counted only a few times. CDR3 bases: TGTGCCAGCAGCGTAGGTGGCAAAACTGAAGCTTTCTTT. It specifies CASSVGGKTEAFF. This sequence joins TRBV9 and TRBJ1-1; D gene uncertain. V dropped 0 bases and J dropped 5 bases, with 8 bases sitting between them. The germline gives CDR1 SGDLS, CDR2 YYNGEE. The CDR3 totals 13 residues.

This chain joins TRBV19 and TRBJ1-1; D is perhaps TRBD1 (5 bases). Germline CDR1 is LNHDA and CDR2 is SQIVND (reference sequence). With 7 bases removed from V and 10 bases from J, the gap between germline ends came to 13 bases. This CDR3 is built from 11 residues. CDR3 loop: CASIGGRSAFF. The CDR3 region has the DNA TGTGCCAGTATCGGGGGTCGATCAGCTTTCTTT.

The rearrangement links TRBV19 to TRBJ1-2; D might be TRBD1 (5 bases). Germline V gives CDR1 LNHDA, CDR2 SQIVND (reference sequence). CDR3 length: 17 amino acids. The ends were cut back, 3 bases at V and 2 bases at J, with 19 bases in the middle. For the CDR3, the DNA is TGTGCCAGTAGTATTATCCCTCGTAGCAGGGCAAACTATGGCTACACCTTC. Residues: CASSIIPRSRANYGYTF.

The chain couples TRBV24-1 to TRBJ2-5; the D gene is possibly TRBD2 (6 bases). The CDR3 covers 15 residues. Germline CDR1 reads KGHDR; CDR2 reads SFDVKD. The ends were cut back, 5 bases at V and 5 bases at J, with 17 bases in the middle. The DNA of the CDR3 is TGTGCCACCAGTGCGGGACTCAAGTGGGGGGAGACCCAGTACTTC. Its translation: CATSAGLKWGETQYF.

The genes are TRBV7-9 and TRBJ1-1; 7 bases fit TRBD1. Germline lookup yields CDR1 SEHNR and CDR2 FQNEAQ (reference sequence). With 2 bases clipped from V and 3 bases from J, the junction kept 9 bases outside the gene matches. This CDR3 is 16 amino acids long. The CDR3 loop is CASSLSLTGPDTEAFF. The CDR3 DNA follows: TGTGCCAGCAGCTTAAGTTTGACAGGGCCGGACACTGAAGCTTTCTTT.

The CDR3 region has the DNA TGCGCCAGCAGCTTGGGCCTAGCGGGGGGAAACACCGGGGAGCTGTTTTTT. Protein sequence: CASSLGLAGGNTGELFF. This chain uses TRBV5-1 with TRBJ2-2, with TRBD2 identical over 11 bases. The germline V gene encodes CDR1 SGHRS and CDR2 YFSETQ. V lost 0 bases, J lost 2 bases, and 3 bases stayed unmatched. This CDR3 has 17 amino acids.

The chain is built from TRBV29-1 and TRBJ2-5; tentatively, D is TRBD2 (6 bases). The CDR3 length is 11 residues. The V and J ends lost 5 bases and 4 bases respectively, with 8 bases between them. CDR1 and CDR2 (germline): SQVTM, ANQGSEA. CDR3 protein: CSVQGGETQYF. The DNA for the CDR3 is TGCAGCGTTCAGGGAGGAGAGACCCAGTACTTC.

The chain is built from TRBV3-1 (or the pseudogene TRBV3-2) and TRBJ1-2; D not certain. V shed 2 bases and J shed 0 bases, with 10 bases lying between them. Germline CDR1 and CDR2: LGHDT and YNNKEL (reference sequence). The CDR3 has 15 residues. The DNA for the CDR3 is TGTGCCAGCAGCCAACAAGCAGGAACTAACTATGGCTACACCTTC. Amino acids: CASSQQAGTNYGYTF.

The chain uses TRBV6-5 and TRBJ2-5, with D possibly matching TRBD2 (7 bases). The CDR3 spans 14 residues. The V and J ends lost 10 bases and 5 bases respectively, with 20 bases between them. CDR1 is MNHEY, CDR2 SVGAGI, per germline. The CDR3 loop is CATSIGGGLETQYF. In nucleotides, the CDR3 is TGTGCCACCTCAATTGGCGGGGGCTTGGAGACCCAGTACTTC.

V gene TRBV2 combines with J gene TRBJ1-2; D is undetermined. Germline loops: CDR1 SNHLY, CDR2 FYNNEI. Trimming left V 6 bases short and J 7 bases short, with 15 bases between. The CDR3 runs to 13 residues. The CDR3 sequence: CASSVGGRGGYTF. CDR3 coding DNA: TGTGCCAGCAGCGTGGGAGGACGAGGTGGCTACACCTTC.

The J gene is TRBJ1-4, the V gene TRBV5-1, with D perhaps matching TRBD1 (6 bases). The V end was cut by 6 bases, the J end by 7 bases, with 13 bases between. This CDR3 is 13 amino acids long. Germline loops: CDR1 SGHRS, CDR2 YFSETQ. CDR3 DNA sequence: TGCGCCAGCACCGAACAGGGATTTGAAAAACTGTTTTTT. Amino acids: CASTEQGFEKLFF.

The chain carries TRBV6-6 and TRBJ2-3; 9 nucleotides line up with TRBD2. The germline gives CDR1 MNHNY, CDR2 SVGAGI (reference sequence). CDR3 length equals 15 residues. J lost 8 bases, V lost 4 bases, and 10 bases had no gene match. CDR3 amino acids: CASSSLGGGAATQYF. DNA for the CDR3: TGTGCCAGCAGTTCTTTGGGCGGGGGGGCAGCTACGCAGTATTTT.

This clone was observed a few times. V gene TRBV7-2 combines with J gene TRBJ2-1; 11 nucleotides align to TRBD2. The CDR3 runs 18 residues. V trimming: 4 bases; J trimming: 3 bases; junction bases outside the gene matches: 11. Germline V gene data show CDR1 as SGHTA and CDR2 as FQGNSA. The CDR3 region has the DNA TGTGCCAGCAGCTCCCCTCCTGGAGGGACTAGCGGCTACAATGAGCAGTTCTTC. Amino acids: CASSSPPGGTSGYNEQFF.

V and J are TRBV7-9 and TRBJ1-1; 10 nucleotides align to TRBD1. Germline values: CDR1 SEHNR, CDR2 FQNEAQ (reference sequence). This CDR3 comprises 15 residues. V lost 1 base to trimming and J lost 4 bases; unmatched junction nucleotides: 3. CDR3 region: CASSLGGQGSTEAFF. CDR3 DNA: TGTGCCAGCAGCTTAGGGGGACAGGGGAGCACTGAAGCTTTCTTT.

The rearrangement uses TRBV18 and TRBJ2-6, with D perhaps TRBD2 (5 bases). V lost 6 bases to trimming and J lost 2 bases, with 20 bases between them. Germline-derived CDR1 and CDR2 are KGHSH and LQKENI. The CDR3 has 18 amino acids. CDR3 nucleotide sequence: TGTGCCAGCTCCCCTGGTGGGAGCCTTACACCTGGGGCCAACGTCCTGACTTTC. This translates into CASSPGGSLTPGANVLTF.

CDR3 DNA: TGCGCCAGCAGCCGAGATGGAGGGGCTGGGGAAAAACTGTTTTTT. Translation gives CASSRDGGAGEKLFF. The chain is built from TRBV5-1 and TRBJ1-4; a weak D match, TRBD1 (5 bases). V lost 4 bases to trimming and J lost 8 bases, with 18 bases between them. This CDR3 region has 15 residues. Germline V gives CDR1 SGHRS, CDR2 YFSETQ.

This CDR3 is CASSQDFGGPPGELFF. In DNA, the CDR3 is TGTGCCAGCAGCCAAGATTTCGGGGGGCCCCCCGGGGAGCTGTTTTTT. The rearrangement links TRBV3-1 (or the pseudogene TRBV3-2) to TRBJ2-2; tentative D call: TRBD2 (7 bases). The ends were cut back, 0 bases at V and 6 bases at J, with 14 bases in the middle. Germline V lookup: CDR1 LGHDT, CDR2 YNNKEL (reference sequence). There are 16 residues in the CDR3.

The V call is TRBV28, the J call TRBJ1-2, with 7 bases that match TRBD1. Per the germline V gene, CDR1 is MDHEN and CDR2 is SYDVKM. Trimming took 3 bases from V and 3 from J; bases not matched to a gene: 4. The CDR3 consists of 14 residues. CDR3 in amino acids: CASSLTGPHYGYTF. CDR3 in DNA: TGTGCCAGCAGTTTGACAGGGCCCCACTATGGCTACACCTTC.